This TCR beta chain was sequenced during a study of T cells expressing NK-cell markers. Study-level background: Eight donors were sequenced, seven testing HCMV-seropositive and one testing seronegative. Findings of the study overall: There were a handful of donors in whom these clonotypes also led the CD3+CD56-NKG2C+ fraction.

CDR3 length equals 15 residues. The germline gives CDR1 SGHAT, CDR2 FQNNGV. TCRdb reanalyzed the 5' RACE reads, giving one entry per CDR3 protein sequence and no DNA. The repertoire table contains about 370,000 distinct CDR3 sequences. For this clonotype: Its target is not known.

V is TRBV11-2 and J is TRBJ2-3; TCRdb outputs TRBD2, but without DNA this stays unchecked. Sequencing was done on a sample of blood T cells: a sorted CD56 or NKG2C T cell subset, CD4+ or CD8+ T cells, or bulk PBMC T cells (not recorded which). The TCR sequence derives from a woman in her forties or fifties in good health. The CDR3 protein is CASSSGLATTDTQYF.